This TCR beta chain was recorded in a study of response to subunit inactivated influenza vaccine. The CDR3 runs 15 residues. Germline V gene lookup returns CDR1 MNHNS and CDR2 SASEGT. V lost 5 bases to trimming and J lost 4 bases; unmatched junction nucleotides: 7. Details on this clonotype: What it binds is unknown.

Regarding the study as a whole: There was a suggestion from the authors that each seasonal influenza vaccination recruits few new T cells.

Via MiXCR, TCRdb re-called the RT-PCR reads, giving one row per CDR3 protein. The profile shows roughly 790,000 distinct CDR3 sequences, around 21% of them singletons. The chain couples TRBV6-1 to TRBJ2-7, with 11 bases fitting TRBD2. This TCR derives from a man aged 45-65 years who received an inactivated influenza vaccine. Specimen: PBMCs from blood, collected 5 to 6 days after vaccination. CDR3 sequence: CASSPTSGRQYEQYF. The CDR3 DNA reads TGTGCCAGCAGTCCAACTAGCGGGAGACAGTACGAGCAGTACTTC.